This TCR beta chain is drawn from a study of T cell responses to AZD1222 COVID-19 vaccine. The CDR3 covers 14 residues. Germline V gene data show CDR1 as SGHAT and CDR2 as FQNNGV. V was shortened by 5 bases and J by 1 base, with 11 bases between the two germline ends. Here immunoSEQ multiplex PCR was the method, and the copy in TCRdb shows in-frame clones only, minus some. The data show some 140,000 clones, about nine tenths seen once. The TCR sequence derives from an adult in good health. Sequencing used peripheral blood, obtained on day 0 of AZD1222 vaccination. The gene calls are TRBV11-2 and TRBJ1-1, with D tentatively TRBD1 (5 bases). CDR3 residues: CASSLPGANTEAFF. CDR3 nucleotides: TGTGCCAGCAGCCTCCCCGGGGCGAACACTGAAGCTTTCTTT.